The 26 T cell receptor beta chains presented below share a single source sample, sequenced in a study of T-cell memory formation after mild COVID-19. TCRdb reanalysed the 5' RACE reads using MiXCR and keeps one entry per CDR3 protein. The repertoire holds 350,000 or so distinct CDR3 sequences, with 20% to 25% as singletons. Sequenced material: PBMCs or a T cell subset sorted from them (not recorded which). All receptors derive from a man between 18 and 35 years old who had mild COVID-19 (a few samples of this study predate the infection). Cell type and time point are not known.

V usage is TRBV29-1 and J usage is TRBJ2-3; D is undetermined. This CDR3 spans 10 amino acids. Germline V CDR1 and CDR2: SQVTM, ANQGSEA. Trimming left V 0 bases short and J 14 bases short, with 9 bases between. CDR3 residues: CSVEDRARYF. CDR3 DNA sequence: TGCAGCGTTGAAGATCGAGCCCGGTATTTT.

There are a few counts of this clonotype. The CDR3 spells CASSIDGRVANEQFF. The CDR3 nucleotides are TGTGCCAGTAGTATAGATGGACGGGTTGCCAATGAGCAGTTCTTC. The gene calls are TRBV19 and TRBJ2-1, with D unresolved. This CDR3 has 15 residues. Germline lookup yields CDR1 LNHDA and CDR2 SQIVND (reference sequence). With 0 bases removed from V and 6 bases from J, the gap between germline ends came to 12 bases.

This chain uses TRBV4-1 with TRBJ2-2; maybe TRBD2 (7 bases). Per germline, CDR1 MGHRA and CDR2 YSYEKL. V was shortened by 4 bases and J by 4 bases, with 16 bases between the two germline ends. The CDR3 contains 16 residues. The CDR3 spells CASSPGVGGRTGELFF. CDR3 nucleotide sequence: TGCGCCAGCAGCCCCGGTGTGGGGGGGCGCACCGGGGAGCTGTTTTTT.

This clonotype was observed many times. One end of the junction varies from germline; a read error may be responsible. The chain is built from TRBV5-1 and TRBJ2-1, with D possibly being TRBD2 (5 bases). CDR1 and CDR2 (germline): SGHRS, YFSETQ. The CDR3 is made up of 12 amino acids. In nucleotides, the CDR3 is TGCGCCAGCCGCTTTATCGGGGATGAGCAGTTCTTC. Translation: CASRFIGDEQFF. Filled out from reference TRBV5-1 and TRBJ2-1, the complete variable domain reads KAGVTQTPRYLIKTRGQQVTLSCSPISGHRSVSWYQQTPGQGLQFLFEYFSETQRNKGNFPGRFSGRQFSNSRSEMNVSTLELGDSALYLCASRFIGDEQFFGPGTRLTVL.

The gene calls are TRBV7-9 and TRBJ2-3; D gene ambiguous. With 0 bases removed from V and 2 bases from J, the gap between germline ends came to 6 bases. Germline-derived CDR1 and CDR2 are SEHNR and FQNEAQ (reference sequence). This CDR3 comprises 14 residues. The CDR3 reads CASSLAPDTDTQYF. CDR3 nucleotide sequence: TGTGCCAGCAGCTTAGCTCCAGACACAGATACGCAGTATTTT.

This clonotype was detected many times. DNA of the CDR3: TGTGCCAGCAGCCACGACTCAGAAAGACACAATCAGCCCCAGCATTTT. Encoded protein: CASSHDSERHNQPQHF. The V and J genes are TRBV7-2 and TRBJ1-5; D gene ambiguous. The V and J ends lost 5 bases and 3 bases respectively, with 17 bases between them. Germline assignment: CDR1 SGHTA and CDR2 FQGNSA. CDR3 length equals 16 residues. Based on the CDR3 plus reference TRBV7-2 and TRBJ1-5, the full variable domain is GAGVSQSPSNKVTEKGKDVELRCDPISGHTALYWYRQSLGQGLEFLIYFQGNSAPDKSGLPSDRFSAERTGGSVSTLTIQRTQQEDSAVYLCASSHDSERHNQPQHFGDGTRLSIL.

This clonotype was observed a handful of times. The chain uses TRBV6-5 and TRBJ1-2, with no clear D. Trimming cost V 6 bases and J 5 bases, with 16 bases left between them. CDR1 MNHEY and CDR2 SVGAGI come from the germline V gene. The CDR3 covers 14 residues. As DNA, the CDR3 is TGTGCCAGCAGAACCACCGGGAGCCCTTATGGCTACACCTTC. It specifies CASRTTGSPYGYTF.

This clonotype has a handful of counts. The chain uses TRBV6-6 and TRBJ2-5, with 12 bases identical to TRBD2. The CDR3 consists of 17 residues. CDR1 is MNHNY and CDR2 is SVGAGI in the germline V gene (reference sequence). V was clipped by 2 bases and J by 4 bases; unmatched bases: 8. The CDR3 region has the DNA TGTGCCAGCAGTTACGAACGGCTAGCGGGGGGGAGAGAGACCCAGTACTTC. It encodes CASSYERLAGGRETQYF.

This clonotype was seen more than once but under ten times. The CDR3 reads CASSVRSGDNQPQHF. CDR3 in DNA: TGTGCCAGCAGCGTTAGGTCGGGAGACAATCAGCCCCAGCATTTT. The V gene is TRBV12-3 or TRBV12-4, the J gene TRBJ1-5, with D hard to call. CDR3 length equals 15 residues. Trimming stripped 6 bases from V and 3 bases from J, with 15 bases between.

The CDR3 sequence: CASSPTWATEAFF. The CDR3 DNA sequence: TGTGCCAGCAGCCCTACCTGGGCCACTGAAGCTTTCTTT. The V and J genes are TRBV5-6 and TRBJ1-1; no clear D gene. The CDR3 has 13 amino acids. V was pared by 4 bases and J by 4 bases, with 11 bases between. Germline lookup yields CDR1 SGHDT and CDR2 YYEEEE. The complete variable domain, with remaining parts taken from reference TRBV5-6 and TRBJ1-1, reads DAGVTQSPTHLIKTRGQQVTLRCSPKSGHDTVSWYQQALGQGPQFIFQYYEEEERQRGNFPDRFSGHQFPNYSSELNVNALLLGDSALYLCASSPTWATEAFFGQGTRLTVV.

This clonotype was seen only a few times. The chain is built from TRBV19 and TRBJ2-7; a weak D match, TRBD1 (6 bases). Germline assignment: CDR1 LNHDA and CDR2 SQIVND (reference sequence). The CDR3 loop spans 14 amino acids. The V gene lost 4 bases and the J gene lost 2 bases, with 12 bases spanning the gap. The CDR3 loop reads CASSKSGTTYEQYV. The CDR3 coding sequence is TGTGCCAGTAGTAAGTCCGGGACAACCTACGAGCAGTACGTC.

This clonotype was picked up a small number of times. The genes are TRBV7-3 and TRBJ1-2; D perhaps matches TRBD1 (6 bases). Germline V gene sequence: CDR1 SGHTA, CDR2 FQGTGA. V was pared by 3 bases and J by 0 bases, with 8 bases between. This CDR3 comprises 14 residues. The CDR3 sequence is CASSLDSANYGYTF. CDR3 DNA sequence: TGTGCCAGCAGCTTGGACAGTGCTAACTATGGCTACACCTTC.

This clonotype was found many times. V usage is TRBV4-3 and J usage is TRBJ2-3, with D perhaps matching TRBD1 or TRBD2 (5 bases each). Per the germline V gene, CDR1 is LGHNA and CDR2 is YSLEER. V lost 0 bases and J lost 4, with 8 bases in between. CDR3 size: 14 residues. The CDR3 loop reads CASSQDGAPDTQYF. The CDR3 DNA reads TGCGCCAGCAGCCAAGACGGGGCCCCAGATACGCAGTATTTT.

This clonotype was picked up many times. The CDR3 DNA is TGTGCCAGCAGTGAAGAGTGGTACCCGGTCGTATACTTC. This gives the protein CASSEEWYPVVYF. The chain recombines TRBV2 with TRBJ2-5, with D hard to call. This CDR3 comprises 13 residues. In germline, CDR1 is SNHLY, CDR2 FYNNEI. V lost 1 base, J lost 14 bases, and 17 bases lay in between.

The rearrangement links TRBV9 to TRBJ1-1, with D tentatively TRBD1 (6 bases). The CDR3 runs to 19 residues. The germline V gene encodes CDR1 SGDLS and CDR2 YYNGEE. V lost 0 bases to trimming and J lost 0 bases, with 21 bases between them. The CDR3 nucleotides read TGTGCCAGCAGCGTAGCCACTCTTAACCTGGACAGCCTGAACACTGAAGCTTTCTTT. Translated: CASSVATLNLDSLNTEAFF.

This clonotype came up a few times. This CDR3 is CASSLRGAGPYEQYF. CDR3 sequence (DNA): TGTGCCAGCAGCCTCAGGGGAGCCGGGCCCTACGAGCAGTACTTC. The chain is built from TRBV12-3 or TRBV12-4 and TRBJ2-7; D possibly corresponds to TRBD1 (6 bases). Deletions cut 6 bases from V and 2 bases from J, with 17 bases between. CDR3 length: 15 amino acids.

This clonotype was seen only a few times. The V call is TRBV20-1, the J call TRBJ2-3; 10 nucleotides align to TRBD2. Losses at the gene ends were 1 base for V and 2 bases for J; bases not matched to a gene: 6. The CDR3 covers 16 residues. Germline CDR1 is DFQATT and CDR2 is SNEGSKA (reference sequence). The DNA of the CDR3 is TGCAGTGCTAGAGCGGCTAGCGGGGGTTACACAGATACGCAGTATTTT. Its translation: CSARAASGGYTDTQYF.

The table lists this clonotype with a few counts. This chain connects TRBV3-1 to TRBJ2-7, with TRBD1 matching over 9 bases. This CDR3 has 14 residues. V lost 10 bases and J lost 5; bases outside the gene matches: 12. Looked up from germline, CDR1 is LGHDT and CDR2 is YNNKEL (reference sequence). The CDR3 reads CATKARDRDNEQYF. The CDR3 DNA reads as TGTGCCACCAAAGCGAGGGACAGGGACAACGAGCAGTACTTC.

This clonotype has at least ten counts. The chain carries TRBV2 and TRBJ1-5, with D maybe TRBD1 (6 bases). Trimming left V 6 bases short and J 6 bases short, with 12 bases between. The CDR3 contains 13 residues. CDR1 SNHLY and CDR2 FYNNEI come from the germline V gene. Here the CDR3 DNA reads TGTGCCAGCAGACAGGGAGGGGGTCAGCCCCAGCATTTT. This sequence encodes CASRQGGGQPQHF.

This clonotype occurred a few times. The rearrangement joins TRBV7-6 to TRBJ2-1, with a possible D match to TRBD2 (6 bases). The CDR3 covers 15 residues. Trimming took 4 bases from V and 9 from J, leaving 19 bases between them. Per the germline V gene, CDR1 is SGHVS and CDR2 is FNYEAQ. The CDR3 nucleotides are TGTGCCAGCAGCTCTAAGCGGGCGGTACGAGGTGAGCAGTTCTTC. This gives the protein CASSSKRAVRGEQFF.

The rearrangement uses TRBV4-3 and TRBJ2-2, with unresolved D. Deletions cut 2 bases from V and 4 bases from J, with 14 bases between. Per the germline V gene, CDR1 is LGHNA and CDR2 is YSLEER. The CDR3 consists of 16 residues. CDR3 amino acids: CASSQNPDTLTGELFF. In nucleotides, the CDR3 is TGCGCCAGCAGCCAAAACCCAGACACCCTCACCGGGGAGCTGTTTTTT.

CDR3 coding DNA: TGTGCCAGCAGTTTAGGGAGGACCTACGAGCAGTACGTC. Encoded protein: CASSLGRTYEQYV. The rearrangement joins TRBV12-3 or TRBV12-4 to TRBJ2-7; D possibly corresponds to TRBD2 (5 bases). The CDR3 has 13 amino acids. Trimming shortened V by 1 base and J by 2 bases, and 6 bases separated the two germline ends.

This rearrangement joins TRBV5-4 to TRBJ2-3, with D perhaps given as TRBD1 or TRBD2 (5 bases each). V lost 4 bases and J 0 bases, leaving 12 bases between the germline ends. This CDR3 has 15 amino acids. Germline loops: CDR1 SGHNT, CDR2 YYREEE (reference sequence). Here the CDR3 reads CASSPSWGSTDTQYF. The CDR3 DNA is TGTGCCAGCAGCCCCTCATGGGGGAGCACAGATACGCAGTATTTT.

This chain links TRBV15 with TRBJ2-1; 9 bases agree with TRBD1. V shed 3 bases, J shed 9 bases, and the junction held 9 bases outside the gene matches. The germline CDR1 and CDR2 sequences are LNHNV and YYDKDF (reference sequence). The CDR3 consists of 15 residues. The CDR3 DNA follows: TGTGCCACCAGCAGGGAGGGACAGGGTAAGGGTGAGCAGTTCTTC. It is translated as CATSREGQGKGEQFF.

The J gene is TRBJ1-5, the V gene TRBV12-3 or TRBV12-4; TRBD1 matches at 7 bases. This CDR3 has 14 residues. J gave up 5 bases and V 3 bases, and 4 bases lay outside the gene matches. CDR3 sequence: CASSLAGQDQPQHF. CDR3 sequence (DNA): TGTGCCAGCAGTTTGGCCGGACAGGATCAGCCCCAGCATTTT.

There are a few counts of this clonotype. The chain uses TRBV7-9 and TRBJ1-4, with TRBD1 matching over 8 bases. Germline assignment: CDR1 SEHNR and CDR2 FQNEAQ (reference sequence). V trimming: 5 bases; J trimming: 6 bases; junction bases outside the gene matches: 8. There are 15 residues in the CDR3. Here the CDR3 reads CASSRGQGADEKLFF. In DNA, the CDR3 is TGTGCCAGCAGCCGGGGGCAGGGGGCGGATGAAAAACTGTTTTTT.